The TCR beta chain described here comes from a study of PD-1 blockade in classical Hodgkin lymphoma. With respect to this clone: No antigen is known for it.

Germline loops: CDR1 KGHSH, CDR2 LQKENI. Losses at the gene ends were 4 bases for V and 4 bases for J; bases not matched to a gene: 9. The CDR3 runs 15 residues. TCRdb keeps only in-frame clones here, not all; method: immunoSEQ multiplex PCR. The sample has around 50,000 clones, around four fifths seen once. Study observations and caveats: Newly diagnosed patients had baseline TCR diversity that was reportedly lower than that of healthy donors.

The time point denotes: cycle 4 day 1 (C4D1), after around six weeks of nivolumab. Each patient relapsed following autologous stem cell transplantation, and prior brentuximab vedotin exposure differed. The chain recombines TRBV18 with TRBJ2-7; 8 nucleotides agree with TRBD1. The sequencing here drew on peripheral blood mononuclear cells (PBMCs), taken before the fourth cycle of nivolumab. The sequence was obtained from a human donor with classical Hodgkin lymphoma. CDR3 amino acids: CASSRGQVGSYEQYF. CDR3 in DNA: TGTGCCAGCTCACGGGGACAGGTAGGAAGTTACGAGCAGTACTTC.